One and the same sample provided the 18 T cell receptor beta chains below, sequenced in a study of blood T cell repertoires in COVID-19. Data came from immunoSEQ multiplex PCR; TCRdb stores just in-frame clones and leaves some out. Of approximately 260,000 clones in the sample, roughly 88% are singletons; the top ten hold roughly 1.2%. The sample was PBMCs or T cells enriched from blood (not recorded which). These receptors originate from a woman in her forties with acute COVID-19.

The CDR3 is CAVSSSTGATNYGYTF. For the CDR3, the DNA is TGCGCCGTATCCTCCTCGACAGGAGCCACAAACTATGGCTACACCTTC. The genes are TRBV10-2 and TRBJ1-2; D may be TRBD1 (6 bases). The CDR3 spans 16 residues. Trimming left V 11 bases short and J 2 bases short, with 24 bases between. Germline V gives CDR1 WSHSY, CDR2 SAAADI.

In its sample, this clone was seen once. The rearrangement links TRBV5-4 to TRBJ1-2; unclear D gene. The CDR3 is made up of 13 amino acids. The germline gives CDR1 SGHNT, CDR2 YYREEE (reference sequence). V lost 0 bases and J lost 6, with 9 bases in between. The CDR3 loop reads CASSLGVEDGYTF. CDR3 bases: TGTGCCAGCAGCTTGGGTGTGGAGGATGGCTACACCTTC.

The rearrangement uses TRBV10-3 and TRBJ2-6; possibly TRBD1 for D (5 bases). Trimming left V 2 bases short and J 1 base short, with 12 bases between. Germline assignment: CDR1 ENHRY and CDR2 SYGVKD. The CDR3 has 17 amino acids. The chain's CDR3 is CAISEPMGPSGANVLTF. The CDR3 region has the DNA TGTGCCATCAGTGAGCCGATGGGGCCATCTGGGGCCAACGTCCTGACTTTC.

J is TRBJ1-5 and V is TRBV28; a possible D gene is TRBD1 (6 bases). The V end lost 5 bases, the J end lost 6 bases, and 20 bases lay between the germline ends. Germline V lookup: CDR1 MDHEN, CDR2 SYDVKM. The CDR3 sequence is 16 residues long. CDR3 sequence: CASSANSGVWGQPQHF. The CDR3 coding sequence is TGTGCCAGCAGTGCAAATTCAGGGGTGTGGGGTCAGCCCCAGCATTTT.

The genes are TRBV6-5 and TRBJ1-1, with D possibly being TRBD1 (6 bases). V dropped 9 bases and J dropped 3 bases, with 11 bases sitting between them. CDR3 length: 12 residues. CDR1 MNHEY and CDR2 SVGAGI come from the germline V gene. This chain's CDR3 is CASVDRYTEAFF. CDR3 in DNA: TGTGCCAGTGTCGACAGGTACACTGAAGCTTTCTTT.

The V and J genes are TRBV10-3 and TRBJ1-5; D uncertain. The CDR3 is 13 amino acids. Germline-derived CDR1 and CDR2 are ENHRY and SYGVKD. The V end was cut by 6 bases, the J end by 5 bases, with 11 bases between. In nucleotides, the CDR3 is TGTGCCATCAGAAGCGGGTTAGATCAGCCCCAGCATTTT. Amino acids: CAIRSGLDQPQHF.

This chain joins TRBV3-1 (or the pseudogene TRBV3-2) and TRBJ2-2; 9 positions match TRBD2. V lost 3 bases, J lost 1 base, and 0 bases stayed unmatched. Germline CDR1 LGHDT, CDR2 YNNKEL (reference sequence). The CDR3 has 15 amino acids. The CDR3: CASSQTSGNTGELFF. As DNA, the CDR3 is TGTGCCAGCAGCCAGACTAGCGGGAACACCGGGGAGCTGTTTTTT.

V usage is TRBV4-1 and J usage is TRBJ1-3, with unresolved D. The CDR3 sequence is 16 residues long. Per germline, CDR1 MGHRA and CDR2 YSYEKL. V lost 0 bases and J lost 0, with 9 bases in between. This CDR3 reads CASSQDFRYSGNTIYF. The CDR3, as DNA: TGCGCCAGCAGCCAAGACTTCAGGTACTCTGGAAACACCATATATTTT.

This sequence joins TRBV11-3 and TRBJ1-1; 9 bases match TRBD1. Unmatched junction bases numbered 6, after V lost 5 bases and J lost 5 bases. The CDR3 sequence is 14 residues long. The germline V gene has CDR1 SGHNT and CDR2 YENEEA. The CDR3 loop is CASSITGGLTEAFF. The CDR3 nucleotides are TGTGCCAGCAGCATTACAGGGGGCCTAACTGAAGCTTTCTTT.

V usage is TRBV4-1 and J usage is TRBJ2-3; a weak D match, TRBD2 (5 bases). The germline V gene encodes CDR1 MGHRA and CDR2 YSYEKL. There are 15 residues in the CDR3. Trimming pared 1 base from V and 1 base from J, leaving 9 bases between. CDR3 in amino acids: CASSQGPAGTDTQYF. The CDR3 region has the DNA TGCGCCAGCAGCCAAGGCCCAGCGGGCACAGATACGCAGTATTTT.

This clone occurred a few times. The rearrangement links TRBV12-3 or TRBV12-4 to TRBJ1-1; D is possibly TRBD1 (5 bases). The CDR3 is made up of 11 amino acids. V was cut by 7 bases and J by 7 bases, with 10 bases left in between. CDR3 DNA sequence: TGTGCCAGCAAGTTGGACATTGAAGCTTTCTTT. Its protein product is CASKLDIEAFF.

The gene calls are TRBV7-6 and TRBJ2-7; TRBD2 might be the D (6 bases). The CDR3 contains 14 residues. Trimming left V 5 bases short and J 6 bases short, with 17 bases between. In germline, CDR1 is SGHVS, CDR2 FNYEAQ. The CDR3 DNA is TGTGCCAGCAGCCCAACCGGGCGGACTACCGAGCAGTACTTC. Translation gives CASSPTGRTTEQYF.

The chain links TRBV19 to TRBJ2-7; 10 bases fit TRBD2. After removal of 5 bases from V and 3 bases from J, the junction contained 4 bases not matched to a gene. Looked up from germline, CDR1 is LNHDA and CDR2 is SQIVND (reference sequence). The CDR3 totals 14 residues. Written as DNA, the CDR3 is TGTGCCAGTAGTGCCGCTAGCGGGAGCTACGAGCAGTACTTC. It specifies CASSAASGSYEQYF.

The rearrangement uses TRBV7-9 and TRBJ2-7; TRBD2 is a possible D gene (5 bases). Trimming stripped 1 base from V and 4 bases from J, with 11 bases between. Germline-derived CDR1 and CDR2 are SEHNR and FQNEAQ (reference sequence). The CDR3 sequence is 14 residues long. The CDR3, as DNA: TGTGCCAGCAGCTTAGGAGGGAACAAATACGAGCAGTACGTC. Translating gives CASSLGGNKYEQYV.

The chain carries TRBV7-9 and TRBJ2-7; possible D gene TRBD2, 6 bases. V was shortened by 3 bases and J by 5 bases, with 11 bases between the two germline ends. CDR3 length: 13 amino acids. Germline loops: CDR1 SEHNR, CDR2 FQNEAQ (reference sequence). The CDR3 loop reads CASSFTGGDEQYF. The CDR3 bases are TGTGCCAGCAGCTTCACTGGAGGGGACGAGCAGTACTTC.

V and J are TRBV7-2 and TRBJ1-1; the match to TRBD1 covers 8 bases. V was pared by 5 bases and J by 0 bases, with 5 bases of the junction left unmatched. The CDR3 has 15 residues. Per the germline V gene, CDR1 is SGHTA and CDR2 is FQGNSA. CDR3 nucleotides: TGTGCCAGCAGCAACAGGGGGGGAGTGAACACTGAAGCTTTCTTT. This translates into CASSNRGGVNTEAFF. The whole variable domain, remainder taken from reference TRBV7-2 and TRBJ1-1, is GAGVSQSPSNKVTEKGKDVELRCDPISGHTALYWYRQSLGQGLEFLIYFQGNSAPDKSGLPSDRFSAERTGGSVSTLTIQRTQQEDSAVYLCASSNRGGVNTEAFFGQGTRLTVV.

This chain connects TRBV19 to TRBJ2-1; no definite D call. Per the germline V gene, CDR1 is LNHDA and CDR2 is SQIVND (reference sequence). V was cut by 1 base and J by 5 bases, with 12 bases left in between. The CDR3 sequence is 15 residues long. The CDR3 DNA reads as TGTGCCAGTAGTATAGGCCTTCATTACAACAATGAGCAGTTCTTC. Its translation: CASSIGLHYNNEQFF.

This CDR3 is CATSRGGLYGGELFF. Here the CDR3 DNA reads TGTGCCACCAGCAGAGGAGGACTATACGGCGGGGAGCTGTTTTTT. The chain couples TRBV15 to TRBJ2-2, with D possibly being TRBD2 (6 bases). The germline V gene has CDR1 LNHNV and CDR2 YYDKDF (reference sequence). The ends were cut back, 1 base at V and 7 bases at J, with 13 bases in the middle. The CDR3 extends over 15 amino acids.